This is a list of T cell receptor beta chains from one sample in a study of beta chain features in type 1 diabetes. Some clones are missing from TCRdb's copy, which holds only in-frame ones; the method was immunoSEQ multiplex PCR. The table includes 150,000 to 200,000 clones, around 63% detected once. Source material: naive CD4+ T cells from blood. Every receptor here comes from a man aged 25-40 years with type 1 diabetes. The CDR3 runs from the conserved cysteine through the conserved F or W. Each record gives: V gene, CDR3 protein.

v_gene: TRBV30
CDR3aa: CAWTASEWETQYF

v_gene: TRBV9
CDR3aa: CASSVGRTAYEQYF

v_gene: TRBV7-9
CDR3aa: CASSFSARIGETQYF

v_gene: TRBV28
CDR3aa: CASSQGQNYGYTF

v_gene: TRBV29-1
CDR3aa: CSVGQEGGYTF

v_gene: TRBV4-3
CDR3aa: CASSQVSGGAGEQFF

v_gene: TRBV10-3
CDR3aa: CAISDGQGYGYTF

v_gene: TRBV30
CDR3aa: CAWSVLRVWGMSGANVLTF

v_gene: TRBV7-9
CDR3aa: CANVDRVNQETQYF

v_gene: TRBV25-1
CDR3aa: CARKGGPDFNQPQHF

v_gene: TRBV13
CDR3aa: CASSLRGFSRGELFF

v_gene: TRBV4-3
CDR3aa: CASSHHSDRGETQYF

v_gene: TRBV25-1
CDR3aa: CASCRGGGETQYF

v_gene: TRBV30
CDR3aa: CAWSVLLGQPQHF

v_gene: TRBV30
CDR3aa: CAWSVGLAGRDEQFF

v_gene: TRBV9
CDR3aa: CASSVGTVGEKLFF

v_gene: TRBV29-1
CDR3aa: CSADREAGELFF

v_gene: TRBV27
CDR3aa: CASSSTTGGRVYGYTF

v_gene: TRBV5-1
CDR3aa: CASSSPGLRTDTQYF

v_gene: TRBV2
CDR3aa: CASSDERGGADEQFF

v_gene: TRBV7-2
CDR3aa: CASSAIDRGQVETQYF

v_gene: TRBV7-9
CDR3aa: CASSFDRAQADTQYF

v_gene: TRBV29-1
CDR3aa: CSVDRQGANEQFF

v_gene: TRBV18
CDR3aa: CASSPQPSSTGSNYGYTF

v_gene: TRBV11-2
CDR3aa: CASSLDPGGAETQYF

v_gene: TRBV21-1
CDR3aa: CASSNRNRGKVKNIQYF

v_gene: TRBV7-9
CDR3aa: CASSPMKETQYF

v_gene: TRBV19
CDR3aa: CASSIPGLVGETQYF

v_gene: TRBV29-1
CDR3aa: CSVGTDSDTQYF

v_gene: TRBV29-1
CDR3aa: CSVEGYGANVLTF

v_gene: TRBV7-2
CDR3aa: CASSWTGDHNQPQHF

v_gene: TRBV18
CDR3aa: CASSTGQGTADTQYF

v_gene: TRBV7-2
CDR3aa: CASSLAWPVKNIQYF

v_gene: TRBV7-9
CDR3aa: CASSLRGGIGETQYF

v_gene: TRBV29-1
CDR3aa: CSAGAPTDNYGYTF

v_gene: TRBV13
CDR3aa: CASSLRTGSSYNEQFF

v_gene: TRBV6-6
CDR3aa: CASSSPLAWNEQFF

v_gene: TRBV7-9
CDR3aa: CASSLSGQLIGNEQFF

v_gene: TRBV7-2
CDR3aa: CASSLAGGNYGYTF